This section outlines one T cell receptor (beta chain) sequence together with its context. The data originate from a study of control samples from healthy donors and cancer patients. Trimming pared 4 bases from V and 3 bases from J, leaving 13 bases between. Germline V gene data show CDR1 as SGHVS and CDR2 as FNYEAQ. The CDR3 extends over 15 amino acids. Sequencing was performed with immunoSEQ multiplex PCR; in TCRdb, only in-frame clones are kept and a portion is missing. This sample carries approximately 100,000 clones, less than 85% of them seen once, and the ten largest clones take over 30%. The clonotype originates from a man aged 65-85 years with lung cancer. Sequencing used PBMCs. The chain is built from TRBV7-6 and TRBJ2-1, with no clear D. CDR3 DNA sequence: TGTGCCAGCAGCTCCCGTGGGTCCAACTACAATGAGCAGTTCTTC. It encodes CASSSRGSNYNEQFF. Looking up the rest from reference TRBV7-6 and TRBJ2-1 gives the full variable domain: GAGVSQSPRYKVTKRGQDVALRCDPISGHVSLYWYRQALGQGPEFLTYFNYEAQQDKSGLPNDRFSAERPEGSISTLTIQRTEQRDSAMYRCASSSRGSNYNEQFFGPGTRLTVL.